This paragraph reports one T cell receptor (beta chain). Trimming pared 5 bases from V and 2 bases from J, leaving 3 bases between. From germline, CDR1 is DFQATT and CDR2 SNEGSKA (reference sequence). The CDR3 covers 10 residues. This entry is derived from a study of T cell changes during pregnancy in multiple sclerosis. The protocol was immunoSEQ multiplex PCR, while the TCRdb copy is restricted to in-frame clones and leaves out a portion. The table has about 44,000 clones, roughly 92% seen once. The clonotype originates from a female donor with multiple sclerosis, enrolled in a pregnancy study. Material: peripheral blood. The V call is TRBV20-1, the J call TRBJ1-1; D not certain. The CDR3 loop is CSARNTEAFF. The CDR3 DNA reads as TGCAGTGCTCGTAACACTGAAGCTTTCTTT.